Listed here is a single T cell receptor (beta chain). Its specificity is not known. At around 300,000 cells each, triplicate sorts were carried out for each CD8+ T cell subset. This sample stems from a study of CXCR3-negative and CXCR3-positive naive CD8 T cells. Study-wide points: In both naive subsets diversity was comparably high, whereas memory CD8+ cells showed much lower diversity. Naive cells used TRBV-TRBJ genes in much the same way whether CXCR3-negative or CXCR3-positive; memory cells did not.

It was by 5' RACE with UMI labels that the TRB cDNA libraries were prepared. For each CDR3 protein, TCRdb gives one entry from its re-call of the 5' RACE reads, without DNA. The sample spans approximately 41,000 distinct CDR3 sequences; the ten largest clones claim roughly a tenth. The clonotype comes from a human donor in good health. Some clones in this sample may be carry-over from other donors' samples. The sample was memory CD8+ T cells from blood.

The CDR3 region is CASMRGRENTEAFF. V is TRBV21-1 and J is TRBJ1-1. TRBV21-1 is labeled a pseudogene. The CDR3 runs to 14 residues.